The source of this T cell receptor (beta chain) is a study of T cells in Graves' hyperthyroidism and ophthalmopathy (dated by TCRdb to the late 2010s). Some background on the complete study: Peripheral blood was collected at initial diagnosis, before any treatment. In addition, the study compared T-cell repertoires in thyroid tissue and in blood from six Graves' hyperthyroidism patients. Whether ophthalmopathy could be predicted prospectively was tested in an independent validation cohort made up of under 20 hyperthyroidism patients plus 17 patients who later progressed to ophthalmopathy. The approximately 100 discovery patients were randomly split 7:3 into training and test sets. To identify distinguishing TCR V-J signatures, a discovery cohort of around 100 patients was used, comprising 40 to 45 with Graves' ophthalmopathy and some 57 with stable Graves' hyperthyroidism. According to the paper, TCR Vbeta CDR3 sequencing was carried out on over 130 peripheral blood samples, which came from fewer than 50 ophthalmopathy, under 80 hyperthyroidism and about 17 progressor patients. Following sampling, methimazole starting at 30 mg daily was given to hyperthyroidism patients, and high-dose intravenous methylprednisolone was given to ophthalmopathy patients. Findings and caveats that apply to the study as a whole: Ophthalmopathy was separated from stable hyperthyroidism by a 13 V-J signature model, with approximately 85% sensitivity and 81% to 82% specificity obtained in cross-validation and 80%/75% obtained in testing. Sample size was not statistically predetermined, and blinding of investigators to group allocation was not performed. During validation, the model predicted progression to ophthalmopathy a median of about 6.5 months ahead of onset, with more than 60% sensitivity and 72.22% specificity. Most expanded thyroid clonotypes (frequency above 0.001) were also detected in blood, suggesting blood repertoires may reflect thyroid immune responses.

To note about this clonotype: The antigen this receptor binds is unknown. Per-base qualities were not stored, and no clone one base away is much larger.

In the ophthalmopathy patients, disease was moderately to severely active, with a Clinical Activity Score of 3 or more, a NOSPECS grade of 4 or more, and a duration of less than 3 months. Any patient with an uncontrolled infection, another autoimmune disease, pregnancy or lactation was excluded. Diagnoses were based on clinical symptoms, serum thyroxine and TRAb, thyroid ultrasound and orbital computed tomography. PBMCs were separated from under 12 ml of fresh peripheral blood using Ficoll-Paque density gradient centrifugation. Trizol reagent was used to extract total RNA, and RNA quality was then checked on an Agilent 2100 Bioanalyzer. V lost 4 bases and J lost 13 bases; the stretch between them is 28 bases long. The CDR3 measures 17 amino acids from cysteine to phenylalanine. The CDR3 DNA has 51 bases and is translated from base 1. CDR1 and CDR2 are drawn from the germline V gene: MGHRA, YSYEKL.

The TCR beta CDR3 regions were amplified from the RNA transcripts. For the first round of RT-PCR on the TCR CDR3, the HTBI primer set was used together with the Qiagen OneStep RT-PCR kit. Libraries were constructed in a second round of multiplex PCR, after which size selection and purification were carried out. Paired-end sequencing of the libraries was performed with 100 bp reads on an Illumina HiSeq2000. The paper's data handling went like this. Raw data were processed with SOAPnuke, discarding reads with adapters, uncalled bases, mean Phred below 15, or no exact constant-primer or identifier match. High-quality paired reads were merged with COPE v1.2.5, and unique nucleotide sequences were defined as clonotypes. Clonotypes were aligned to IMGT TRBV, TRBD and TRBJ reference segments using MiTCR v1.1. The analysis was restricted to V-J combinations with a frequency above 0.0001, which together covered just over 99% of the repertoires. The TCS score was defined as F50 (clonal expansion) divided by E x V (chaos), with BLOSUM62-based TCRdist calculated between CDR3 peptides within each V-J. Welch's t-statistics and random forest reduced 500 to 550 V-J features to 13, which were used in a naive Bayes classifier (R e1071). The similarity between thyroid and blood repertoires was quantified using the Morisita-Horn index. Using fastp at Q25 and MiXCR, TCRdb reprocessed the public reads and kept productive beta chains. Merged by CDR3 protein, the rows form single entries marked with the most common genes and DNA. For this entry, the V and J calls and clone size follow TCRdb and not the study's own pipeline. In all, the sample holds approximately 610,000 distinct CDR3 sequences, and roughly 15% of those were seen once. The ten top clones hold over 3.5% of the sample.

In this chain, TRBV4-1 is recombined with TRBJ2-2; the D segment could be TRBD1, given 6 matching bases. The clonotype comes from a woman aged 40 to 50 with Graves' ophthalmopathy. Sequencing used blood. The CDR3 loop reads CASSPKTYRQARWGLFF. The DNA sequence is TGCGCCAGCAGCCCGAAGACATATAGACAGGCAAGGTGGGGGCTGTTTTTT.